Presented here are 13 T cell receptor beta chains from one specimen sequenced in a study of blood T cell repertoires in COVID-19. The data were produced by immunoSEQ multiplex PCR, yet TCRdb's version contains in-frame clones alone and is incomplete. The table shows about 98,000 clones, with roughly 86% occurring only once. Sequenced input: peripheral blood. The receptors derive from a man aged 50 to 60 with acute or convalescent COVID-19.

The chain employs TRBV14 and TRBJ1-1, with D maybe TRBD1 (6 bases). CDR1 and CDR2 from the germline V gene are SGHDN and FVKESK. Deletions cut 0 bases from V and 2 bases from J, with 16 bases between. The CDR3 is 17 residues long. CDR3 bases: TGTGCCAGCAGCCAAGATGGGGGCAAGCCCGTTAACACTGAAGCTTTCTTT. Protein product: CASSQDGGKPVNTEAFF.

The V gene is TRBV19, the J gene TRBJ2-7; 9 bases map to TRBD1. Germline V gene sequence: CDR1 LNHDA, CDR2 SQIVND (reference sequence). The CDR3 consists of 16 residues. The J segment lost 5 bases and the V segment lost 1 base, leaving 9 bases of the junction unmatched. The CDR3 sequence: CASSIVAGTGNHEQYF. CDR3 DNA: TGTGCCAGTAGTATAGTGGCGGGGACAGGGAACCACGAGCAGTACTTC.

The V call is TRBV18, the J call TRBJ2-3; 7 bases are shared with TRBD2. Trimming removed 3 bases from V and 2 bases from J; junction bases left unmatched: 5. Germline CDR1 KGHSH, CDR2 LQKENI. The length of the CDR3 is 15 residues. The CDR3 bases are TGTGCCAGCTCACCCCAGCGGGGACCCACAGATACGCAGTATTTT. Residues: CASSPQRGPTDTQYF.

This rearrangement joins TRBV11-3 to TRBJ2-3; 11 nucleotides line up with TRBD2. The CDR3 sequence is 15 residues long. Germline V gene sequence: CDR1 SGHNT, CDR2 YENEEA. Trimming removed 5 bases from V and 5 bases from J; junction bases left unmatched: 6. The CDR3 DNA follows: TGTGCCAGCAGCCTTAGCGGGAGGGCCGGAGATACGCAGTATTTT. Translation: CASSLSGRAGDTQYF. The full variable domain, in which reference TRBV11-3 and TRBJ2-3 provide the parts outside the CDR3, is EAGVVQSPRYKIIEKKQPVAFWCNPISGHNTLYWYLQNLGQGPELLIRYENEEAVDDSQLPKDRFSAERLKGVDSTLKIQPAELGDSAVYLCASSLSGRAGDTQYFGPGTRLTVL.

This chain links TRBV6-2 or TRBV6-3 with TRBJ2-7; 7 bases are a match to TRBD2. V gave up 5 bases and J gave up 8 bases; unmatched junction bases: 6. CDR1 is MNHEY and CDR2 is SVGEGT in the germline V gene. This CDR3 comprises 12 residues. The DNA for the CDR3 is TGTGCCAGCAGTGCGGGAGATCCCAAGCAGTACTTC. Its translation: CASSAGDPKQYF.

The sample holds many counts of this clone. This chain uses TRBV7-9 with TRBJ1-1, with D maybe TRBD1 (6 bases). Germline values: CDR1 SEHNR, CDR2 FQNEAQ (reference sequence). The ends were cut back, 6 bases at V and 4 bases at J, with 15 bases in the middle. This CDR3 has 14 amino acids. CDR3 protein: CASSLQGMGTEAFF. The DNA of the CDR3 is TGTGCCAGCAGTTTACAGGGCATGGGCACTGAAGCTTTCTTT. Using reference TRBV7-9 and TRBJ1-1 for the parts outside the CDR3, the full variable domain is DTGVSQNPRHKITKRGQNVTFRCDPISEHNRLYWYRQTLGQGPEFLTYFQNEAQLEKSRLLSDRFSAERPKGSFSTLEIQRTEQGDSAMYLCASSLQGMGTEAFFGQGTRLTVV.

The rearrangement links TRBV7-6 to TRBJ2-5, with 8 positions matching TRBD2. The germline CDR1 and CDR2 sequences are SGHVS and FNYEAQ. The CDR3 is 17 residues long. After removal of 5 bases from V and 0 bases from J, the junction contained 11 bases not matched to a gene. In nucleotides, the CDR3 is TGTGCCAGCAGCCTATCCCCAGCGGGAGTGTACCAAGAGACCCAGTACTTC. It specifies CASSLSPAGVYQETQYF.

This chain connects TRBV15 to TRBJ1-5; possibly TRBD1 for D (6 bases). Between the trimmed V and J ends, which lost 5 bases and 7 bases, there was a span of 24 bases. CDR1 and CDR2 (germline): LNHNV, YYDKDF (reference sequence). This CDR3 spans 17 amino acids. CDR3 in DNA: TGTGCCACCAGCCCTCCACGAGGCTGGGGGGGCGGGCAGCCCCAGCATTTT. Translation: CATSPPRGWGGGQPQHF.

The rearrangement links TRBV11-2 to TRBJ2-2, with D hard to call. The V and J ends lost 1 base and 7 bases respectively, with 4 bases between them. Germline assignment: CDR1 SGHAT and CDR2 FQNNGV. This CDR3 contains 12 residues. The CDR3 region has the DNA TGTGCCAGCAGCTTAGTCCACGGGGAGCTGTTTTTT. Translation gives CASSLVHGELFF. Based on the CDR3 plus reference TRBV11-2 and TRBJ2-2, the full variable domain is EAGVAQSPRYKIIEKRQSVAFWCNPISGHATLYWYQQILGQGPKLLIQFQNNGVVDDSQLPKDRFSAERLKGVDSTLKIQPAKLEDSAVYLCASSLVHGELFFGEGSRLTVL.

J is TRBJ1-4 and V is TRBV30; 7 bases agree with TRBD1. CDR3 length equals 13 residues. Germline assignment: CDR1 GTSNPN and CDR2 SVGIG (reference sequence). The V and J ends lost 5 bases and 7 bases, in that order; junction bases with no gene match: 7. The CDR3 DNA follows: TGTGCCTGGGACGACAGGGTGGGTGAAAAACTGTTTTTT. Its protein product is CAWDDRVGEKLFF.

This chain joins TRBV18 and TRBJ1-4; 8 bases line up with TRBD1. The V gene's germline CDR1 is KGHSH and CDR2 LQKENI. The ends lost 4 bases at V and 11 bases at J; junction bases unmatched: 15. This CDR3 is 16 amino acids long. CDR3 bases: TGTGCCAGCTCACTCGACAGGGGCCGCCTAATAGAGAAACTGTTTTTT. It translates to CASSLDRGRLIEKLFF.

This clone has only one observation. The chain carries TRBV3-1 (or the pseudogene TRBV3-2) and TRBJ2-1; 8 bases align to TRBD1. CDR1 and CDR2 (germline): LGHDT, YNNKEL (reference sequence). With V trimmed by 4 bases and J by 0 bases, 8 bases remained unmatched. The length of the CDR3 is 17 residues. The CDR3 here is CASSPPLGQDSYNEQFF. Here the CDR3 DNA reads TGTGCCAGCAGCCCGCCCCTGGGACAGGACTCCTACAATGAGCAGTTCTTC.

CDR3: CASSGGVYYEQYF. The CDR3 nucleotides read TGTGCCAGCAGTGGGGGAGTTTACTACGAGCAGTACTTC. The rearrangement joins TRBV2 to TRBJ2-7, with TRBD2 as a possible D gene (5 bases). Trimming cost V 4 bases and J 3 bases, with 10 bases left between them. Germline CDR1 is SNHLY and CDR2 is FYNNEI. This CDR3 is built from 13 residues. Together with reference TRBV2 and TRBJ2-7, the CDR3 gives the full variable domain: EPEVTQTPSHQVTQMGQEVILRCVPISNHLYFYWYRQILGQKVEFLVSFYNNEISEKSEIFDDQFSVERPDGSNFTLKIRSTKLEDSAMYFCASSGGVYYEQYFGPGTRLTVT.